These 26 T cell receptor beta chains share one sample of origin, sequenced in a study of T cell responses to AZD1222 COVID-19 vaccine. The data were produced by immunoSEQ multiplex PCR, yet TCRdb's version contains in-frame clones alone and is incomplete. Of about 120,000 clones listed, 70% to 90% were seen once; the top ten hold around 5%. The specimen was peripheral blood, collected on day 0 of AZD1222 vaccination. These receptors all come from an adult in good health.

The chain employs TRBV2 and TRBJ1-1, with D possibly matching TRBD1 (6 bases). The CDR3 covers 15 residues. The V end was cut by 7 bases, the J end by 4 bases, with 19 bases between. Germline V gene lookup returns CDR1 SNHLY and CDR2 FYNNEI. The CDR3 DNA follows: TGTGCCAGCACGAGCTGGGGGGCAGTAGGCACTGAAGCTTTCTTT. Translation: CASTSWGAVGTEAFF.

This clone counts as medium-sized. This chain joins TRBV7-2 and TRBJ1-2; 11 nucleotides match TRBD1. The junction had 10 bases not matched to a gene; V was cut back by 3 bases and J by 10 bases. CDR1 is SGHTA, CDR2 FQGNSA, per germline. The CDR3 has 15 amino acids. CDR3 protein: CASSFRGQGAEDYTF. CDR3 coding DNA: TGTGCCAGCAGCTTCCGCGGACAGGGGGCGGAAGACTACACCTTC.

J is TRBJ1-1 and V is TRBV29-1, with TRBD1 matching over 9 bases. The length of the CDR3 is 14 residues. Losses at the gene ends were 6 bases for V and 0 bases for J; bases not matched to a gene: 5. In germline, CDR1 is SQVTM, CDR2 ANQGSEA. The CDR3 loop reads CSVGQGLLNTEAFF. CDR3 bases: TGCAGCGTGGGACAGGGTCTTTTGAACACTGAAGCTTTCTTT.

The chain combines TRBV4-3 with TRBJ1-4; D gene uncertain. The germline V gene has CDR1 LGHNA and CDR2 YSLEER. The ends were cut back, 0 bases at V and 8 bases at J, with 10 bases in the middle. The CDR3 covers 14 residues. This chain's CDR3 is CASSQEGLGEKLFF. DNA for the CDR3: TGCGCCAGCAGCCAAGAGGGTCTAGGGGAAAAACTGTTTTTT.

The V and J genes are TRBV3-1 (or the pseudogene TRBV3-2) and TRBJ1-6; 7 bases fit TRBD1. The CDR3 runs 13 residues. V shed 6 bases and J 15 bases; nucleotides not matched to a gene: 11. CDR1 is LGHDT and CDR2 is YNNKEL in the germline V gene (reference sequence). The CDR3 spells CASRQTRGLLLHF. CDR3 bases: TGTGCCAGCAGACAAACAAGGGGGCTGCTCCTCCACTTT.

The chain is built from TRBV9 and TRBJ1-1, with 8 bases fitting TRBD1. CDR3 size: 12 residues. Unmatched junction bases numbered 1, after V lost 3 bases and J lost 6 bases. CDR1 and CDR2 from the germline V gene are SGDLS and YYNGEE. CDR3 nucleotides: TGTGCCAGCAGCGGACAGGGGCCTGAAGCTTTCTTT. It encodes CASSGQGPEAFF.

This chain uses TRBV9 with TRBJ1-5, with 7 bases matching TRBD1. This CDR3 is 14 amino acids long. The germline CDR1 and CDR2 sequences are SGDLS and YYNGEE. Trimming at V came to 3 bases and at J to 7 bases, leaving 7 bases not matched to a gene. CDR3 loop: CASSEGGQRQPQHF. CDR3 coding DNA: TGTGCCAGCAGCGAAGGGGGACAGAGACAGCCCCAGCATTTT. The entire variable domain, with the rest obtained from reference TRBV9 and TRBJ1-5, is as follows: DSGVTQTPKHLITATGQRVTLRCSPRSGDLSVYWYQQSLDQGLQFLIQYYNGEERAKGNILERFSAQQFPDLHSELNLSSLELGDSALYFCASSEGGQRQPQHFGDGTRLSIL.

This sequence joins TRBV7-6 and TRBJ2-5; 8 nucleotides align to TRBD1. V trimming: 8 bases; J trimming: 3 bases; junction bases outside the gene matches: 5. CDR1 and CDR2 (germline): SGHVS, FNYEAQ. There are 13 residues in the CDR3. In DNA, the CDR3 is TGTGCCAGCTCTAGGACAGGGAAAGAGACCCAGTACTTC. Its protein is CASSRTGKETQYF.

The CDR3 loop is CASSPTRDSPLGGYTF. CDR3 DNA sequence: TGCGCCAGCAGCCCGACGAGGGACAGCCCTCTGGGTGGCTACACCTTC. The chain employs TRBV4-3 and TRBJ1-2; 7 bases fit TRBD1. This CDR3 contains 16 residues. V was pared by 4 bases and J by 7 bases, with 15 bases of the junction left unmatched. Germline V gene data show CDR1 as LGHNA and CDR2 as YSLEER.

The chain recombines TRBV7-2 with TRBJ2-7; D remains unclear. CDR1 is SGHTA, CDR2 FQGNSA, per germline. V shed 5 bases and J shed 6 bases, with 14 bases lying between them. CDR3 length: 13 amino acids. CDR3 sequence reads: CASSRRREGEQYF. The CDR3 DNA follows: TGTGCCAGCAGCCGCCGAAGGGAAGGCGAGCAGTACTTC. Together with reference TRBV7-2 and TRBJ2-7, the CDR3 gives the full variable domain: GAGVSQSPSNKVTEKGKDVELRCDPISGHTALYWYRQSLGQGLEFLIYFQGNSAPDKSGLPSDRFSAERTGGSVSTLTIQRTQQEDSAVYLCASSRRREGEQYFGPGTRLTVT.

This chain joins TRBV20-1 and TRBJ2-7; D not resolved. The CDR3 is made up of 11 amino acids. Trimming pared 6 bases from V and 6 bases from J, leaving 12 bases between. Germline V gives CDR1 DFQATT, CDR2 SNEGSKA (reference sequence). The CDR3 sequence: CSADLLGEQYF. In nucleotides, the CDR3 is TGCAGTGCAGATCTATTGGGCGAGCAGTACTTC.

V gene TRBV29-1 combines with J gene TRBJ2-7; no firm D call. Per the germline V gene, CDR1 is SQVTM and CDR2 is ANQGSEA. V was clipped by 6 bases and J by 2 bases, with 14 bases between them. CDR3 length equals 13 residues. The CDR3 DNA sequence: TGCAGCGTAGCACCGGGCCCCGCCTACGAGCAGTACTTC. Translated, it gives CSVAPGPAYEQYF.

This chain uses TRBV7-9 with TRBJ1-6; TRBD1 agrees at 7 bases. V was clipped by 6 bases and J by 6 bases; unmatched bases: 2. Germline CDR1 is SEHNR and CDR2 is FQNEAQ (reference sequence). The CDR3 runs 13 residues. The chain's CDR3 is CASSRDSNSPLHF. The DNA of the CDR3 is TGTGCCAGCAGTCGGGACAGTAATTCACCCCTCCACTTT.

This rearrangement joins TRBV7-2 to TRBJ2-3, with 8 bases fitting TRBD1. In germline, CDR1 is SGHTA, CDR2 FQGNSA. The CDR3 covers 14 residues. After removal of 5 bases from V and 5 bases from J, the junction contained 6 bases not matched to a gene. CDR3 in DNA: TGTGCCAGCAGCCCGACAGGGGTGGGAGATACGCAGTATTTT. This codes for CASSPTGVGDTQYF.

This clone has a single count. The chain uses TRBV4-1 and TRBJ2-2, with 7 bases aligning to TRBD2. J was trimmed by 1 base and V by 4 bases; bases with no gene match: 12. Per the germline V gene, CDR1 is MGHRA and CDR2 is YSYEKL. The CDR3 runs to 18 residues. CDR3 nucleotides: TGCGCCAGCAGCCCCCGAGGGAGGGGTCAGGGGAACACCGGGGAGCTGTTTTTT. It yields the protein CASSPRGRGQGNTGELFF.

V and J are TRBV3-1 (or the pseudogene TRBV3-2) and TRBJ2-7, with 9 bases fitting TRBD2. V was pared by 3 bases and J by 4 bases, with 7 bases of the junction left unmatched. The CDR3 is 15 residues long. The germline V gene has CDR1 LGHDT and CDR2 YNNKEL (reference sequence). In nucleotides, the CDR3 is TGTGCCAGCAGCCACCGCGGGGGGGCTAGTTACGAGCAGTACTTC. Its translation: CASSHRGGASYEQYF.

The chain recombines TRBV7-9 with TRBJ1-4; tentative D call: TRBD1 (5 bases). Between the trimmed V and J ends, which lost 3 bases and 3 bases, there was a span of 14 bases. Germline V CDR1 and CDR2: SEHNR, FQNEAQ (reference sequence). The CDR3 runs to 16 residues. This CDR3 reads CASSFGQPGPNEKLFF. The CDR3 DNA sequence: TGTGCCAGCAGCTTTGGGCAGCCGGGGCCTAATGAAAAACTGTTTTTT. Full variable domain (remainder filled in from reference TRBV7-9 and TRBJ1-4): DTGVSQNPRHKITKRGQNVTFRCDPISEHNRLYWYRQTLGQGPEFLTYFQNEAQLEKSRLLSDRFSAERPKGSFSTLEIQRTEQGDSAMYLCASSFGQPGPNEKLFFGSGTQLSVL.

The chain carries TRBV15 and TRBJ2-3; D remains unclear. V gave up 0 bases and J gave up 0 bases, with 7 bases separating them. CDR3 length equals 15 residues. Germline V CDR1 and CDR2: LNHNV, YYDKDF (reference sequence). CDR3 amino acids: CATSRESSSTDTQYF. Written as DNA, the CDR3 is TGTGCCACCAGCAGAGAAAGTTCTAGCACAGATACGCAGTATTTT.

The V and J genes are TRBV14 and TRBJ1-2; TRBD1 agrees at 7 bases. The V and J ends lost 0 bases and 5 bases, in that order; junction bases with no gene match: 6. This CDR3 spans 15 amino acids. Per germline, CDR1 SGHDN and CDR2 FVKESK. CDR3 amino acids: CASSQEIGTAYGYTF. CDR3 in DNA: TGTGCCAGCAGCCAAGAGATTGGGACAGCATATGGCTACACCTTC.

J is TRBJ2-5 and V is TRBV29-1; D unresolved. This CDR3 is built from 12 residues. Germline V gene data show CDR1 as SQVTM and CDR2 as ANQGSEA. V lost 3 bases and J 5 bases, leaving 10 bases between the germline ends. In DNA form, the CDR3 reads TGCAGCGTTGATGGGGTCTGGGAGACCCAGTACTTC. It translates to CSVDGVWETQYF.

This chain uses TRBV29-1 with TRBJ2-2; TRBD1 aligns across 8 bases. This CDR3 region has 12 residues. The trim removed 7 bases at V and 6 bases at J, leaving 4 bases unmatched. In germline, CDR1 is SQVTM, CDR2 ANQGSEA. CDR3 coding DNA: TGCAGCGCCACACAGGGGGCCGGGGAGCTGTTTTTT. It encodes CSATQGAGELFF.

Here the CDR3 reads CAKRQGANNYGYTF. Here the CDR3 DNA reads TGTGCCAAGCGACAGGGGGCCAACAACTATGGCTACACCTTC. The genes are TRBV2 and TRBJ1-2; 10 positions agree with TRBD1. The CDR3 runs to 14 residues. The V gene's germline CDR1 is SNHLY and CDR2 FYNNEI. J was trimmed by 2 bases and V by 10 bases; bases with no gene match: 7.

The genes are TRBV27 and TRBJ2-1; D might be TRBD1 (5 bases). The CDR3 contains 14 residues. Per the germline V gene, CDR1 is MNHEY and CDR2 is SMNVEV (reference sequence). The V end was cut by 1 base, the J end by 5 bases, with 9 bases between. The CDR3, as DNA: TGTGCCAGCAGTTTATACAGGACCGACAATGAGCAGTTCTTC. Translated, it gives CASSLYRTDNEQFF.

About this clone itself: One end of the junction varies from germline; a read error may be responsible. The chain recombines TRBV6-1 with TRBJ1-5; 8 nucleotides agree with TRBD1. The CDR3 sequence is 15 residues long. Germline assignment: CDR1 MNHNS and CDR2 SASEGT. CDR3 loop: CASSDRQGANPPQHF. The CDR3 DNA follows: TGTGCCAGCAGTGACCGGCAGGGGGCTAATCCGCCCCAGCATTTT.

The rearrangement uses TRBV4-1 and TRBJ2-7; D gene ambiguous. V lost 0 bases, J lost 3 bases, and 6 bases lay in between. The CDR3 is 13 amino acids. CDR1 is MGHRA and CDR2 is YSYEKL in the germline V gene. CDR3 in amino acids: CASSQDWDYEQYF. The CDR3 DNA reads as TGCGCCAGCAGCCAAGATTGGGACTACGAGCAGTACTTC.

V gene TRBV4-2 combines with J gene TRBJ1-2; D is perhaps TRBD1 (6 bases). The germline gives CDR1 LGHNA, CDR2 YNFKEQ. V was shortened by 0 bases and J by 1 base, with 15 bases between the two germline ends. The CDR3 is made up of 17 amino acids. This CDR3 reads CASSQDNNRVGNYGYTF. The DNA of the CDR3 is TGTGCCAGCAGCCAAGATAACAACAGGGTTGGTAACTATGGCTACACCTTC.